These 26 T cell receptor beta chains were sequenced from one sample in a study of blood T cell repertoires in COVID-19. Assay used: immunoSEQ multiplex PCR; TCRdb lists only in-frame clones, some missing. Seen here are tens of thousands of clones, about 85% observed once, and the top ten hold 3.5% to 4%. Sample: peripheral blood. The receptors stem from a man aged 60 to 75 with acute or convalescent COVID-19.

This clone was observed a single time. The chain recombines TRBV30 with TRBJ1-1; 9 positions match TRBD1. CDR3 length: 13 residues. Germline V gene data show CDR1 as GTSNPN and CDR2 as SVGIG (reference sequence). V trimming: 3 bases; J trimming: 6 bases; junction bases outside the gene matches: 5. DNA for the CDR3: TGTGCCTGGAGGGGGGACAGGGACGCTGAAGCTTTCTTT. It encodes CAWRGDRDAEAFF.

This sequence joins TRBV5-4 and TRBJ2-7; 13 nucleotides align to TRBD2. Germline assignment: CDR1 SGHNT and CDR2 YYREEE (reference sequence). V was clipped by 4 bases and J by 6 bases; unmatched bases: 7. The CDR3 loop spans 15 amino acids. The DNA of the CDR3 is TGTGCCAGCAGCCTAGGACTAGCGGGAGTGAGCGAGCAGTACTTC. It specifies CASSLGLAGVSEQYF.

This chain joins TRBV5-1 and TRBJ1-3, with 7 nucleotides matching TRBD1. CDR3 length equals 16 residues. With 3 bases clipped from V and 4 bases from J, the junction kept 10 bases outside the gene matches. Germline V CDR1 and CDR2: SGHRS, YFSETQ. The CDR3 here is CASSSIPGQAGNTIYF. For the CDR3, the DNA is TGCGCCAGCAGCTCTATCCCCGGACAGGCCGGAAACACCATATATTTT.

The chain combines TRBV5-1 with TRBJ1-1, with 7 bases identical to TRBD1. With V trimmed by 4 bases and J by 1 base, 4 bases remained unmatched. CDR1 SGHRS and CDR2 YFSETQ come from the germline V gene. This CDR3 region has 14 residues. CDR3 in amino acids: CASSQQGQNTEAFF. The DNA of the CDR3 is TGCGCCAGCAGCCAACAGGGGCAGAACACTGAAGCTTTCTTT.

The rearrangement links TRBV27 to TRBJ2-4, with D hard to call. V was pared by 2 bases and J by 0 bases, with 5 bases between. The CDR3 runs 14 residues. Per the germline V gene, CDR1 is MNHEY and CDR2 is SMNVEV (reference sequence). CDR3 sequence (DNA): TGTGCCAGCAGTTTACAGATAGCCAAAAACATTCAGTACTTC. Translation: CASSLQIAKNIQYF.

This chain links TRBV6-5 with TRBJ1-2; TRBD1 agrees at 12 bases. CDR1 and CDR2 (germline): MNHEY, SVGAGI. The CDR3 length is 14 residues. The junction had 2 bases not matched to a gene; V was cut back by 6 bases and J by 3 bases. This CDR3 reads CASRGTGGHYGYTF. The CDR3 bases are TGTGCCAGCAGGGGGACAGGGGGCCACTATGGCTACACCTTC.

The V gene is TRBV30, the J gene TRBJ2-3, with TRBD2 matching over 12 bases. This CDR3 contains 15 residues. CDR1 is GTSNPN, CDR2 SVGIG, per germline (reference sequence). Germline trimming cut 1 base from V and 4 bases from J; bases unmatched to any gene: 3. As DNA, the CDR3 is TGTGCCTGGAGTGCGGCTAGCGGGGGGGCAGATACGCAGTATTTT. It is translated as CAWSAASGGADTQYF.

The count of this clone is one. The V and J genes are TRBV5-5 and TRBJ2-2; D unclear. The CDR3 spans 14 residues. Germline V lookup: CDR1 SGHKS, CDR2 YYEKEE (reference sequence). V lost 4 bases, J lost 6 bases, and 13 bases lay in between. CDR3 residues: CASSPALGAGELFF. CDR3 nucleotides: TGTGCCAGCAGCCCGGCCCTTGGAGCCGGGGAGCTGTTTTTT.

This clone was seen only a few times. The chain uses TRBV13 and TRBJ2-2; 13 nucleotides align to TRBD2. The CDR3 length is 16 residues. CDR1 and CDR2 from the germline V gene are PRHDT and FYEKMQ (reference sequence). V was pared by 5 bases and J by 5 bases, with 5 bases of the junction left unmatched. Here the CDR3 reads CASSPRTSGRTGELFF. The DNA of the CDR3 is TGTGCCAGCAGCCCTCGGACTAGCGGGAGAACCGGGGAGCTGTTTTTT. The full variable domain, rest sourced from reference TRBV13 and TRBJ2-2, is AAGVIQSPRHLIKEKRETATLKCYPIPRHDTVYWYQQGPGQDPQFLISFYEKMQSDKGSIPDRFSAQQFSDYHSELNMSSLELGDSALYFCASSPRTSGRTGELFFGEGSRLTVL.

V gene TRBV6-5 combines with J gene TRBJ2-7; 8 nucleotides align to TRBD2. V lost 5 bases to trimming and J lost 4 bases; unmatched junction nucleotides: 4. Germline CDR1 MNHEY, CDR2 SVGAGI. The CDR3 covers 13 residues. CDR3 DNA: TGTGCCAGCAGTCTAGCGGGTGGATACGAGCAGTACTTC. Translating it yields CASSLAGGYEQYF.

This clone showed up just once. J is TRBJ1-6 and V is TRBV7-2; TRBD1 matches at 7 bases. Trimming at V came to 6 bases and at J to 0 bases, leaving 8 bases not matched to a gene. Germline values: CDR1 SGHTA, CDR2 FQGNSA. CDR3 size: 17 residues. The CDR3 reads CASRDVQGSSYNSPLHF. DNA of the CDR3: TGTGCCAGCAGGGACGTACAGGGGAGCTCCTATAATTCACCCCTCCACTTT.

The chain couples TRBV3-1 (or the pseudogene TRBV3-2) to TRBJ1-2, with 8 bases that match TRBD1. J was trimmed by 7 bases and V by 4 bases; bases with no gene match: 5. The CDR3 runs 13 residues. Germline V lookup: CDR1 LGHDT, CDR2 YNNKEL (reference sequence). The CDR3 region is CASSPGQDSGYTF. CDR3 DNA sequence: TGTGCCAGCAGCCCGGGACAGGATAGTGGCTACACCTTC.

The chain employs TRBV5-4 and TRBJ2-7, with 8 bases aligning to TRBD1. The CDR3 is 14 residues long. The junction had 8 bases not matched to a gene; V was cut back by 3 bases and J by 6 bases. Germline loops: CDR1 SGHNT, CDR2 YYREEE (reference sequence). The CDR3 region is CASSSDRGYSEQYF. The CDR3 nucleotides read TGTGCCAGCAGCTCCGACAGGGGTTATAGCGAGCAGTACTTC.

V gene TRBV6-5 combines with J gene TRBJ2-1; D not resolved. V lost 1 base to trimming and J lost 10 bases, with 5 bases between them. CDR1 and CDR2 (germline): MNHEY, SVGAGI. CDR3 length equals 11 residues. The CDR3, as DNA: TGTGCCAGCAGTTACTTACGGGAGCAGTTCTTC. This gives the protein CASSYLREQFF.

In its sample, this clone was seen a few times. The genes are TRBV5-4 and TRBJ2-1, with TRBD1 identical over 7 bases. The CDR3 is made up of 15 amino acids. V trimming: 4 bases; J trimming: 7 bases; junction bases outside the gene matches: 11. Germline lookup yields CDR1 SGHNT and CDR2 YYREEE (reference sequence). The CDR3 sequence is CASSDGQVQGNEQFF. The DNA for the CDR3 is TGTGCCAGCAGCGACGGACAGGTCCAAGGGAATGAGCAGTTCTTC.

CDR3 nucleotides: TGTGCCATCAAAGAAGACAGTTATGGTTTTAACACCGGGGAGCTGTTTTTT. It yields the protein CAIKEDSYGFNTGELFF. This rearrangement joins TRBV10-3 to TRBJ2-2; maybe TRBD1 (5 bases). The CDR3 runs to 17 residues. Between the trimmed V and J ends, which lost 7 bases and 2 bases, there was a span of 20 bases. Germline loops: CDR1 ENHRY, CDR2 SYGVKD.

Only one count was recorded for this clone. The chain joins TRBV11-3 to TRBJ1-1; tentatively, D is TRBD1 (5 bases). V was trimmed by 2 bases and J by 0 bases, leaving 7 bases between them. Germline lookup yields CDR1 SGHNT and CDR2 YENEEA. CDR3 length: 14 residues. The CDR3 spells CASSLQGLNTEAFF. The DNA for the CDR3 is TGTGCCAGCAGCTTACAGGGCCTGAACACTGAAGCTTTCTTT. The whole variable domain, filled in from reference TRBV11-3 and TRBJ1-1, reads EAGVVQSPRYKIIEKKQPVAFWCNPISGHNTLYWYLQNLGQGPELLIRYENEEAVDDSQLPKDRFSAERLKGVDSTLKIQPAELGDSAVYLCASSLQGLNTEAFFGQGTRLTVV.

This chain joins TRBV7-2 and TRBJ2-7, with a tentative D call TRBD2 (6 bases). CDR3 length: 16 residues. Trimming removed 4 bases from V and 0 bases from J, with 16 bases in between. Germline V gene sequence: CDR1 SGHTA, CDR2 FQGNSA. The CDR3 is CASSSGTSTGSYEQYF. In DNA, the CDR3 is TGTGCCAGCAGCTCAGGGACTTCCACAGGCTCCTACGAGCAGTACTTC.

The chain uses TRBV7-2 and TRBJ1-6, with a weak D call TRBD1 (5 bases). Germline CDR1 is SGHTA and CDR2 is FQGNSA. This CDR3 spans 17 amino acids. V was clipped by 2 bases and J by 5 bases, with 16 bases between them. DNA of the CDR3: TGTGCCAGCAGCTTAATCCCCGGCAGGGAAAATAATTCACCCCTCCACTTT. Its translation is CASSLIPGRENNSPLHF.

As for this clone: Distinct nucleotide sequences in the sample also encode this CDR3. This chain connects TRBV11-2 to TRBJ1-3; TRBD1 aligns across 7 bases. Trimming cost V 1 base and J 2 bases; bases outside gene matches: 2. This CDR3 comprises 15 residues. Germline CDR1 is SGHAT and CDR2 is FQNNGV. CDR3 sequence reads: CASSLGQGTGNTIYF. The DNA of the CDR3 is TGTGCCAGCAGCTTAGGACAGGGAACTGGAAACACCATATATTTT.

The sample holds a few counts of this clone. V and J are TRBV2 and TRBJ1-2; D is uncertain. This CDR3 has 11 residues. Germline CDR1 is SNHLY and CDR2 is FYNNEI. V lost 5 bases, J lost 4 bases, and 5 bases lay in between. This CDR3 is CASSHSYGYTF. CDR3 nucleotides: TGTGCCAGCAGTCACAGCTATGGCTACACCTTC. The entire variable domain, with the rest obtained from reference TRBV2 and TRBJ1-2, is as follows: EPEVTQTPSHQVTQMGQEVILRCVPISNHLYFYWYRQILGQKVEFLVSFYNNEISEKSEIFDDQFSVERPDGSNFTLKIRSTKLEDSAMYFCASSHSYGYTFGSGTRLTVV.

The chain employs TRBV4-1 and TRBJ2-7; D is uncertain. The CDR3 runs to 14 residues. Germline-derived CDR1 and CDR2 are MGHRA and YSYEKL. Trimming took off 0 bases at V and 5 bases at J, with 11 bases between the two ends. CDR3 protein: CASSQERFGHEQYF. In DNA form, the CDR3 reads TGCGCCAGCAGCCAAGAAAGGTTTGGGCACGAGCAGTACTTC.

The chain recombines TRBV7-2 with TRBJ2-5, with 8 nucleotides matching TRBD2. Trimming removed 7 bases from V and 2 bases from J; junction bases left unmatched: 12. The CDR3 covers 16 residues. Germline assignment: CDR1 SGHTA and CDR2 FQGNSA. Here the CDR3 reads CASITCGGGYQETQYF. CDR3 nucleotides: TGTGCCAGCATAACCTGTGGCGGGGGGTATCAAGAGACCCAGTACTTC.

The chain carries TRBV7-2 and TRBJ2-7; possible D gene TRBD2, 6 bases. The germline V gene has CDR1 SGHTA and CDR2 FQGNSA. The germline V and J ends were trimmed by 1 base and 0 bases, with 10 bases remaining between them. This CDR3 is 15 amino acids long. The CDR3 region is CASSLVGGSSYEQYF. For the CDR3, the DNA is TGTGCCAGCAGCTTAGTTGGGGGGAGCTCCTACGAGCAGTACTTC. The full variable domain, completed using reference TRBV7-2 and TRBJ2-7, is GAGVSQSPSNKVTEKGKDVELRCDPISGHTALYWYRQSLGQGLEFLIYFQGNSAPDKSGLPSDRFSAERTGGSVSTLTIQRTQQEDSAVYLCASSLVGGSSYEQYFGPGTRLTVT.

This chain uses TRBV15 with TRBJ2-1; 7 positions agree with TRBD2. J was trimmed by 6 bases and V by 5 bases; bases with no gene match: 10. The CDR3 is 15 residues long. The V gene's germline CDR1 is LNHNV and CDR2 YYDKDF (reference sequence). The CDR3 DNA reads TGTGCCACCAGCCACCCGGGGGGACCGACCAATGAGCAGTTCTTC. Protein: CATSHPGGPTNEQFF.

CDR3 nucleotide sequence: TGTGCCAGCAGTTACCGGACAGGGTATATTGAAAAACTGTTTTTT. Translation: CASSYRTGYIEKLFF. The V call is TRBV6-2 or TRBV6-3, the J call TRBJ1-4; 8 bases line up with TRBD1. The CDR3 has 15 residues. CDR1 and CDR2 from the germline V gene are MNHEY and SVGEGT. The V gene end was trimmed by 2 bases and the J gene end by 7 bases; junction bases not matched to a gene: 6.